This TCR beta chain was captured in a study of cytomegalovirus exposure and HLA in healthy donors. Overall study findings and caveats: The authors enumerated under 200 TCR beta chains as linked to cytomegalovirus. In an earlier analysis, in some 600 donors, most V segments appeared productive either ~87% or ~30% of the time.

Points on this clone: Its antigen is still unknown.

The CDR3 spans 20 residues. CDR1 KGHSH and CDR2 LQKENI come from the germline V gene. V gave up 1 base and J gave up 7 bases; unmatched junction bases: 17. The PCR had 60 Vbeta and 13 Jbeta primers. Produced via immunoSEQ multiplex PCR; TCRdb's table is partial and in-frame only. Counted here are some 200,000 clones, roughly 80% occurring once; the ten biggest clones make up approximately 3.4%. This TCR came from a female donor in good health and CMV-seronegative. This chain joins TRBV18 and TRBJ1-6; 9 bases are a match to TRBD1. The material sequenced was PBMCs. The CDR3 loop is CASSPRQPLRDRVANSPLHF. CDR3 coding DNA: TGTGCCAGCTCACCACGTCAGCCTCTCCGGGACAGGGTCGCGAATTCACCCCTCCACTTT. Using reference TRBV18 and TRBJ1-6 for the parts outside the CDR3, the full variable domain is NAGVMQNPRHLVRRRGQEARLRCSPMKGHSHVYWYRQLPEEGLKFMVYLQKENIIDESGMPKERFSAEFPKEGPSILRIQQVVRGDSAAYFCASSPRQPLRDRVANSPLHFGNGTRLTVT.